Given below is one T cell receptor beta chain in context. The antigen is not known. Each CDR3 protein is one row after TCRdb ran MiXCR on the 5' RACE reads. This table has hundreds of thousands of distinct CDR3 sequences, over 15% appearing once. This record comes from a study of identical twins. Trimming stripped 6 bases from V and 4 bases from J, with 19 bases between. The CDR3 has 16 residues. Looked up from germline, CDR1 is SGHVS and CDR2 is FNYEAQ. Findings and caveats of the study: Abundant cord blood beta clonotypes carried fewer insertions; memory repertoires showed none.

The same sample was also studied in work on T cells expressing NK-cell markers. This second report adds: Several donors' CD3+CD56-NKG2C+ cells were dominated by the same clonotypes.

This chain joins TRBV7-6 and TRBJ2-1; D is possibly TRBD2 (5 bases). The sample consisted of PBMCs. This receptor was obtained from a woman aged 18-29 years in good health. The CDR3 DNA follows: TGTGCCAGCAGATTTAGTGGGTTGTCGGGGTACAATGAGCAGTTCTTC. Amino acids: CASRFSGLSGYNEQFF. The whole variable domain, remainder taken from reference TRBV7-6 and TRBJ2-1, is GAGVSQSPRYKVTKRGQDVALRCDPISGHVSLYWYRQALGQGPEFLTYFNYEAQQDKSGLPNDRFSAERPEGSISTLTIQRTEQRDSAMYRCASRFSGLSGYNEQFFGPGTRLTVL.